Listed below are T cell receptor beta chains from one sample, sequenced in a study of CD8+CD57+ T cells in acquired aplastic anemia. In TCRdb, the reads were re-called with MiXCR into one record per CDR3 protein. The data contain about 98,000 distinct CDR3 sequences, about 67% of them singletons. Sequencing was performed on sorted CD4+, CD8+, or CD8+CD57+ T cells (not recorded which) from PBMCs. The receptors originated from a human donor with aplastic anemia. CDR3s include the opening cysteine and the closing phenylalanine or tryptophan. The D gene is left open where the match is weak. Expanded clones get a size class; other rows say once, few or many, or leave the size out.

DNA,CDR3,D,J,V,size
TGCAGTGCTAGTGACTACCCCAGGGAGGATACGCAGTATTTT,CSASDYPREDTQYF,.,TRBJ2-3,TRBV20-1,.
TGTGCCAGTAGTATGGGGGCGCGGAGCACAGATACGCAGTATTTT,CASSMGARSTDTQYF,.,TRBJ2-3,TRBV19,.
TGCAGTGCTGGAAGGACAGGTGATCAGCCCCAGCATTTT,CSAGRTGDQPQHF,TRBD1,TRBJ1-5,TRBV20-1,.
TGTGCCAGGGCGGGGGTCACTGAAGCTTTCTTT,CARAGVTEAFF,.,TRBJ1-1,TRBV2,.
TGCAGTGCTAACAGCCGGGACAGGGGTTACAATGAGCAGTTCTTC,CSANSRDRGYNEQFF,TRBD1,TRBJ2-1,TRBV20-1,.
TGTGCCAGCTGGGGGGCCGCGGGTTCACCCCTCCACTTT,CASWGAAGSPLHF,.,TRBJ1-6,TRBV25-1,once
TGTGCCAGTAGTAACGCGGTTCAGTCAGATACGCAGTATTTT,CASSNAVQSDTQYF,.,TRBJ2-3,TRBV19,.
TGTGCCAGTAGCAGAGGGACAGTTGATTCACCCCTCCACTTT,CASSRGTVDSPLHF,TRBD1,TRBJ1-6,TRBV19,.
TGTGCCAGCAGTGGTCCCACAGATACGCAGTATTTT,CASSGPTDTQYF,.,TRBJ2-3,TRBV11-2,many
TGTGCCAGCACCTTTAACAGGGTATTAGGCTACACCTTC,CASTFNRVLGYTF,.,TRBJ1-2,TRBV6-1,.
TGTGCCAGCAGGGGGGACAGGGTATCAGATATTGGCTCCTACAATGAGCAGTTCTTC,CASRGDRVSDIGSYNEQFF,TRBD1,TRBJ2-1,TRBV6-1,.
TGTGCCAGCAGGCCCGAGGGGACAGTCGCCATTCAACTGTTTTTT,CASRPEGTVAIQLFF,TRBD1,TRBJ1-4,TRBV6-1,.
TGCAGTGCGACTAGGAATGAGCAGTTCTTC,CSATRNEQFF,.,TRBJ2-1,TRBV20-1,.
TGTGCCACCTCCCGGGGGGGGGAGCTGTTTTTT,CATSRGGELFF,.,TRBJ2-2,TRBV24-1,.
TGTGCCACCAGCACCCGGACAGGCGCCAATTCACCCCTCCACTTT,CATSTRTGANSPLHF,TRBD1,TRBJ1-6,TRBV15,.
TGTGCCACCTCGGACCGAGGGGACGGGGGGACCCAGTACTTC,CATSDRGDGGTQYF,.,TRBJ2-5,TRBV6-4,.
TGTGCCAGCAGCCAGAAGACTAGCTGGTACGAGCAGTACTTC,CASSQKTSWYEQYF,TRBD2,TRBJ2-7,TRBV3-1,.
TGTGCCACCAGCAGAGATGGAGATACGCAGTATTTT,CATSRDGDTQYF,.,TRBJ2-3,TRBV15,.
TGTGCCAGCAGCCCTGTGGCCGCCGAGCAGTACTTC,CASSPVAAEQYF,.,TRBJ2-7,TRBV2,.
TGTGCCACTCTCGTCGGCAAAAAGGGTATTGGAAACACCATATATTTT,CATLVGKKGIGNTIYF,.,TRBJ1-3,TRBV19,.
TGTGCCAGCAGTGAATCTGGAAGCTCCTACGAGCAGTACTTC,CASSESGSSYEQYF,.,TRBJ2-7,TRBV25-1,.
TGCAGTGCTAGTGGAGAGGGGGATTCACCCCTCCACTTT,CSASGEGDSPLHF,.,TRBJ1-6,TRBV20-1,.
TGCAGTGCTAGTCAGATCTCCTACGAGCAGTACTTC,CSASQISYEQYF,.,TRBJ2-7,TRBV20-1,few
TGTGCCATCAGCGTCGGGACTAGCGGGAGGGCCGACGGGGAGCTGTTTTTT,CAISVGTSGRADGELFF,TRBD2,TRBJ2-2,TRBV10-3,.
TGTGCCAGCAGTGGGACTAGCGGGGGTATCAATGAGCAGTTCTTC,CASSGTSGGINEQFF,TRBD2,TRBJ2-1,TRBV6-4,many
TGCAGTGCTATTACAGGGGAAGAGACCCAGTACTTC,CSAITGEETQYF,TRBD1,TRBJ2-5,TRBV20-1,.
TGTGCCAGCAGCTTAATTGGTGGGGGGAACACTGAAGCTTTCTTT,CASSLIGGGNTEAFF,.,TRBJ1-1,TRBV7-2,.
TGTGCCAGCAGCGTACAGGACACCATATATTTT,CASSVQDTIYF,.,TRBJ1-3,TRBV9,.
TGTGCCACCATCCGGGACAGTAACTATGGCTACACCTTC,CATIRDSNYGYTF,TRBD1,TRBJ1-2,TRBV10-3,.
TGCAGTGCTAGACTACTCTACGAGCAGTACTTC,CSARLLYEQYF,.,TRBJ2-7,TRBV29-1,.
TGCAGTGCTAGAGGTGGGGGCTGGGGCTACACCTTC,CSARGGGWGYTF,.,TRBJ1-2,TRBV20-1,few
TGCGCCAGCAGCCAAGATCCCGCGGATACGCAGTATTTT,CASSQDPADTQYF,.,TRBJ2-3,TRBV4-3,.
TGCAGCGTTCGTATCCAGTGGGACGAAAAACTGTTTTTT,CSVRIQWDEKLFF,.,TRBJ1-4,TRBV29-1,once
TGTGCCAGCAGCCCCGGTTTCTCTAGCAATCAGCCCCAGCATTTT,CASSPGFSSNQPQHF,.,TRBJ1-5,TRBV7-2,.
TGTGCCACCAGTGACGGGCTCCCGGATACGCAGTATTTT,CATSDGLPDTQYF,.,TRBJ2-3,TRBV24-1,few
TGCAGTGCTAGTCGTCTAGGGGGCACAGATACGCAGTATTTT,CSASRLGGTDTQYF,.,TRBJ2-3,TRBV20-1,.
TGTGCCAGTACCGGAACCGGGGAGACCCAGTACTTC,CASTGTGETQYF,.,TRBJ2-5,TRBV19,once
TGCAGCGTCCCCGGGGAGGGAAACACCATATATTTT,CSVPGEGNTIYF,.,TRBJ1-3,TRBV29-1,.
TGTGCCAGCAGCGGTTCGGACGGCGCAGGCGAGCAGTACTTC,CASSGSDGAGEQYF,.,TRBJ2-7,TRBV5-6,.
TGCAGTGCTAGAGCGGGACAGGGCAATGAGCAGTTCTTC,CSARAGQGNEQFF,TRBD1,TRBJ2-1,TRBV20-1,.
TGTGCCTGGAACCTGGACAGATATGGCTACACCTTC,CAWNLDRYGYTF,.,TRBJ1-2,TRBV30,once
TGTGCCAGCAGCGGTCAGAGGTCTGAAGCTTTCTTT,CASSGQRSEAFF,.,TRBJ1-1,TRBV7-9,.
TGCAGTGCTAGAGGGGGTTGGGGTAGTTCACCCCTCCACTTT,CSARGGWGSSPLHF,.,TRBJ1-6,TRBV20-1,.
TGTGCCAGCAGCTTAGCCCCGGGCTCTGGAAACACCATATATTTT,CASSLAPGSGNTIYF,.,TRBJ1-3,TRBV7-3,.
TGTGCCACCAGTGCCCCCCTAGATGGCAATGAGCAGTTCTTC,CATSAPLDGNEQFF,.,TRBJ2-1,TRBV24-1,.
TGTGCCAGCAGCGTAGGTCGGGTAGCGGGATTAATGGCAGATACGCAGTATTTT,CASSVGRVAGLMADTQYF,TRBD2,TRBJ2-3,TRBV9,.
TGTGCCAGCAGCTTGGGGACAGATCCCTACGAGCAGTACTTC,CASSLGTDPYEQYF,TRBD1,TRBJ2-7,TRBV7-3,.
TGTGCCAGCAGCCATCAGGGGAGCTCCTACAATGAGCAGTTCTTC,CASSHQGSSYNEQFF,.,TRBJ2-1,TRBV11-2,.
TGTGCCAGTCGCCCGGAACCAGGGGAGGACACCGGGGAGCTGTTTTTT,CASRPEPGEDTGELFF,.,TRBJ2-2,TRBV25-1,.
TGCGCCACCGGGGTCGCTAGCGGGGCGATCACAGATACGCAGTATTTT,CATGVASGAITDTQYF,TRBD2,TRBJ2-3,TRBV10-2,few
TGTGCCAGTAGTATCTATCGTCCCACGGGGGCAGATACGCAGTATTTT,CASSIYRPTGADTQYF,.,TRBJ2-3,TRBV19,.
TGCAGTGCTGGCAGGAGGGGGCGCGTCGACGGCATTCAGCCCCAGCATTTT,CSAGRRGRVDGIQPQHF,TRBD1,TRBJ1-5,TRBV20-1,.
TGTGCCAGCAGTGTGGACGTGGGTGAGACCCAGTACTTC,CASSVDVGETQYF,.,TRBJ2-5,TRBV6-1,few
TGTGCCAGCAGCCAAGGTACAGGGCCGAACACTGAAGCTTTCTTT,CASSQGTGPNTEAFF,.,TRBJ1-1,TRBV3-1,.
TGCAGCGTTGAGATGGGACAGACCTCCTACGAGCAGTACTTC,CSVEMGQTSYEQYF,TRBD1,TRBJ2-7,TRBV29-1,.